One and the same sample provided the 3 T cell receptor beta chains below, sequenced in a study of molecular identifiers for immune sequencing clone quantification. TCRdb recomputed calls from the PCR reads with MiXCR, one row per CDR3 protein. The data hold more than 550,000 distinct CDR3 sequences, with about 25% observed a single time. The sample comprised naive CD8+ T cells from blood, with Jurkat cell RNA spiked in. The sample's subset: FACS-sorted CD8+CD4-CCR7+CD45RA+ naive T cells. The receptors come from a human donor in good health. Some libraries in this study had Jurkat cell RNA spiked in.

This clonotype was observed a few times. This chain joins TRBV6-1 and TRBJ2-1; unclear D gene. The germline V and J ends were trimmed by 1 base and 4 bases, with 5 bases remaining between them. Germline CDR1 reads MNHNS; CDR2 reads SASEGT. The CDR3 covers 13 residues. The CDR3 DNA sequence: TGTGCCAGCAGTGAAGGTCGATACAATGAGCAGTTCTTC. Its translation is CASSEGRYNEQFF.

This clonotype was observed many times. The V call is TRBV20-1, the J call TRBJ2-7; 9 nucleotides line up with TRBD1. Germline V CDR1 and CDR2: DFQATT, SNEGSKA (reference sequence). V lost 2 bases to trimming and J lost 6 bases; unmatched junction nucleotides: 8. This CDR3 comprises 14 residues. CDR3 in amino acids: CSARPRDRVIEQYF. The CDR3 DNA reads TGCAGTGCTAGACCCCGGGACAGGGTCATCGAGCAGTACTTC.

The V call is TRBV4-1, the J call TRBJ2-2; 8 bases align to TRBD1. The V segment lost 3 bases and the J segment 3 bases; nucleotides outside the gene matches: 6. CDR1 MGHRA and CDR2 YSYEKL come from the germline V gene. The CDR3 has 16 amino acids. CDR3: CASSHSGTGDTGELFF. CDR3 nucleotides: TGCGCCAGCAGCCATTCGGGGACAGGAGACACCGGGGAGCTGTTTTTT.